The 23 T cell receptor beta chains below all came from one sample that was sequenced in a study of human T cells and chemical hapten exposure. A single record per CDR3 protein comes from TCRdb applying MiXCR to the RACE reads. Among tens of thousands of distinct CDR3 sequences, more than 9.5% were seen once, and the ten largest hold 16%. The time point here: patch test 3, about 24 weeks after DPC sensitization. Treatment denoted: therapeutic diphenylcyclopropenone sensitization with weekly scalp DPC. Sample: whole blood, taken in connection with sensitization to the hapten diphenylcyclopropenone (DPC). Receptor source: a middle-aged woman with alopecia areata. Some clones in this sample may be carry-over from other donors' samples.

The sample holds many counts of this clonotype. The rearrangement links TRBV20-1 to TRBJ2-5; 8 bases are shared with TRBD2. Germline CDR1 is DFQATT and CDR2 is SNEGSKA (reference sequence). The CDR3 extends over 17 amino acids. The junction had 16 bases not matched to a gene; V was cut back by 5 bases and J by 2 bases. Here the CDR3 reads CSAAPPGRAGGQETQYF. CDR3 DNA: TGCAGTGCTGCCCCCCCGGGGCGTGCGGGGGGTCAAGAGACCCAGTACTTC.

The rearrangement joins TRBV6-5 to TRBJ1-1, with D possibly TRBD1 on 6 matching bases. The CDR3 length is 15 residues. CDR1 is MNHEY and CDR2 is SVGAGI in the germline V gene. V was shortened by 6 bases and J by 4 bases, with 18 bases between the two germline ends. The chain's CDR3 is CASRRGGHYGTEAFF. The CDR3 DNA is TGTGCCAGCAGGAGAGGGGGGCATTATGGCACTGAAGCTTTCTTT.

The rearrangement uses TRBV4-1 and TRBJ1-5; 7 bases map to TRBD1. Germline V gene sequence: CDR1 MGHRA, CDR2 YSYEKL. The V and J ends lost 1 base and 6 bases, in that order; junction bases with no gene match: 3. The CDR3 loop spans 14 amino acids. The CDR3 sequence is CASSQAGGGQPQHF. The DNA of the CDR3 is TGCGCCAGCAGCCAAGCAGGGGGTGGTCAGCCCCAGCATTTT.

This chain joins TRBV20-1 and TRBJ2-3, with TRBD2 identical over 7 bases. V lost 4 bases and J lost 5; bases outside the gene matches: 15. CDR1 is DFQATT and CDR2 is SNEGSKA in the germline V gene (reference sequence). This CDR3 contains 16 residues. As DNA, the CDR3 is TGCAGTGCTACGCCTCAGCGGGGCTTGATGGTAGATACGCAGTATTTT. This gives the protein CSATPQRGLMVDTQYF.

In its sample, this clonotype was seen once. Likely a read error: the CDR3 ends without its conserved phenylalanine or tryptophan. This chain connects TRBV25-1 to TRBJ2-7; D not certain. V was clipped by 2 bases and J by 3 bases, with 11 bases between them. CDR1 is MGHDK and CDR2 is SYGVNS in the germline V gene. The CDR3 runs to 14 residues. Here the CDR3 reads CASSETAELYEQYL. Written as DNA, the CDR3 is TGTGCCAGCAGTGAAACGGCGGAACTCTACGAGCAGTACTTG.

This clonotype has ten or more counts. V usage is TRBV19 and J usage is TRBJ2-1, with 7 positions matching TRBD1. The CDR3 is made up of 13 amino acids. The J segment lost 5 bases and the V segment lost 7 bases, leaving 5 bases of the junction unmatched. The germline gives CDR1 LNHDA, CDR2 SQIVND (reference sequence). The CDR3 DNA sequence: TGTGCCAGTACCTTACAGGGGAACAATGAGCAGTTCTTC. It is translated as CASTLQGNNEQFF.

The chain uses TRBV29-1 and TRBJ1-5; D uncertain. The CDR3 spans 13 residues. The V and J ends lost 6 bases and 4 bases respectively, with 13 bases between them. Germline CDR1 SQVTM, CDR2 ANQGSEA. The CDR3 reads CSVVPDRNQPQHF. The CDR3 nucleotides read TGCAGCGTAGTCCCGGACCGGAATCAGCCCCAGCATTTT.

The chain is built from TRBV20-1 and TRBJ2-1, with 7 bases fitting TRBD1. The CDR3 covers 15 residues. Trimming removed 0 bases from V and 8 bases from J; junction bases left unmatched: 10. Germline V gives CDR1 DFQATT, CDR2 SNEGSKA (reference sequence). The CDR3 DNA is TGCAGTGCTAGAGATGTTAGGGACAGATACGATGAGCAGTTCTTC. Protein sequence: CSARDVRDRYDEQFF.

The chain recombines TRBV7-6 with TRBJ2-1, with D uncertain. The CDR3 is made up of 12 amino acids. Trimming pared 7 bases from V and 3 bases from J, leaving 7 bases between. Germline values: CDR1 SGHVS, CDR2 FNYEAQ. This chain's CDR3 is CASTMSYNEQFF. DNA for the CDR3: TGTGCCAGCACCATGAGCTACAATGAGCAGTTCTTC.

This clonotype appeared many times. The rearrangement links TRBV11-2 to TRBJ2-5; the match to TRBD2 covers 9 bases. This CDR3 is built from 14 residues. Looked up from germline, CDR1 is SGHAT and CDR2 is FQNNGV. The V gene end was trimmed by 2 bases and the J gene end by 4 bases; junction bases not matched to a gene: 2. This CDR3 is CASSLKRGVETQYF. As DNA, the CDR3 is TGTGCCAGCAGCTTAAAGCGGGGGGTAGAGACCCAGTACTTC.

The chain is built from TRBV7-6 and TRBJ1-2, with 10 bases that match TRBD1. The CDR3 spans 15 residues. The germline CDR1 and CDR2 sequences are SGHVS and FNYEAQ. Trimming took 1 base from V and 3 from J; bases not matched to a gene: 2. CDR3 nucleotide sequence: TGTGCCAGCAGCTTAGGCGGGACAGGGGACTATGGCTACACCTTC. It translates to CASSLGGTGDYGYTF. Together with reference TRBV7-6 and TRBJ1-2, the CDR3 gives the full variable domain: GAGVSQSPRYKVTKRGQDVALRCDPISGHVSLYWYRQALGQGPEFLTYFNYEAQQDKSGLPNDRFSAERPEGSISTLTIQRTEQRDSAMYRCASSLGGTGDYGYTFGSGTRLTVV.

This clonotype was observed a few times. The V and J genes are TRBV9 and TRBJ1-6; tentative D call: TRBD1 (5 bases). The CDR3 is made up of 13 amino acids. Per germline, CDR1 SGDLS and CDR2 YYNGEE. V was cut by 2 bases and J by 8 bases, with 8 bases left in between. The CDR3: CASSVGRDSPLHF. The CDR3 region has the DNA TGTGCCAGCAGCGTGGGACGCGATTCACCCCTCCACTTT.

This clonotype was detected only a few times. The chain has TRBV15 and TRBJ2-3; D is unclear. Trimming pared 0 bases from V and 4 bases from J, leaving 11 bases between. CDR3 length: 15 residues. CDR1 and CDR2 (germline): LNHNV, YYDKDF (reference sequence). This chain's CDR3 is CATSRDKVSPDTQYF. The CDR3 nucleotides are TGTGCCACCAGCAGAGATAAAGTGAGCCCAGATACGCAGTATTTT.

The CDR3 loop is CASNRGLGKNIQYF. The CDR3 DNA follows: TGTGCCAGCAATAGGGGGCTTGGCAAAAACATTCAGTACTTC. J is TRBJ2-4 and V is TRBV12-3 or TRBV12-4; 7 bases are a match to TRBD1. The CDR3 runs 14 residues. The junction had 6 bases not matched to a gene; V was cut back by 7 bases and J by 3 bases.

This clonotype occurred a few times. The rearrangement uses TRBV20-1 and TRBJ2-3; 12 bases match TRBD2. CDR3 length: 15 amino acids. V gave up 3 bases and J gave up 8 bases; unmatched junction bases: 9. The germline gives CDR1 DFQATT, CDR2 SNEGSKA (reference sequence). The CDR3 loop is CSASTASGGAGTQYF. The CDR3 coding sequence is TGCAGTGCTAGTACGGCTAGCGGGGGGGCTGGTACGCAGTATTTT.

This clonotype was observed at least ten times. The rearrangement uses TRBV7-9 and TRBJ1-1; TRBD1 is a possible D gene (5 bases). The CDR3 is made up of 15 amino acids. Germline V gene data show CDR1 as SEHNR and CDR2 as FQNEAQ (reference sequence). V lost 5 bases and J 4 bases, leaving 17 bases between the germline ends. The CDR3 DNA sequence: TGTGCCAGCAGCCCCTATGGGTCAGGGACCACTGAAGCTTTCTTT. Its translation: CASSPYGSGTTEAFF.

This clonotype was seen more than once but under ten times. This sequence joins TRBV7-3 and TRBJ2-7; D not certain. Trimming stripped 2 bases from V and 1 base from J, with 9 bases between. The CDR3 consists of 14 residues. Per the germline V gene, CDR1 is SGHTA and CDR2 is FQGTGA. CDR3 protein: CASSLLPGSYEQYF. The CDR3 nucleotides are TGTGCCAGCAGCTTACTGCCGGGTTCCTACGAGCAGTACTTC.

The chain recombines TRBV7-9 with TRBJ1-1; no reliable D call. CDR3 length: 14 residues. Germline values: CDR1 SEHNR, CDR2 FQNEAQ (reference sequence). With 6 bases removed from V and 1 base from J, the gap between germline ends came to 12 bases. This CDR3 is CASSSWDANTEAFF. The CDR3 DNA reads as TGTGCCAGCAGTTCATGGGATGCGAACACTGAAGCTTTCTTT.

This clonotype was counted only a few times. The chain is built from TRBV27 and TRBJ2-3; D is unclear. V was cut by 3 bases and J by 9 bases, with 13 bases left in between. This CDR3 has 13 amino acids. Germline V gene sequence: CDR1 MNHEY, CDR2 SMNVEV (reference sequence). The DNA of the CDR3 is TGTGCCAGCAGTTTCCTGGATCCCTTAACGCAGTATTTT. Amino acids: CASSFLDPLTQYF.

The V call is TRBV6-5, the J call TRBJ1-2, with 10 bases fitting TRBD1. V lost 4 bases, J lost 10 bases, and 6 bases stayed unmatched. Per germline, CDR1 MNHEY and CDR2 SVGAGI. CDR3 length: 13 residues. DNA for the CDR3: TGTGCCAGCAGTTGGGGGACAGGGGATGACTACACCTTC. It translates to CASSWGTGDDYTF.

In its sample, this clonotype was seen many times. The rearrangement joins TRBV20-1 to TRBJ2-4, with D perhaps matching TRBD2 (5 bases). The CDR3 covers 14 residues. Between the trimmed V and J ends, which lost 0 bases and 5 bases, there was a span of 11 bases. CDR1 is DFQATT, CDR2 SNEGSKA, per germline (reference sequence). CDR3 DNA sequence: TGCAGTGCTAGAGAGCCCTTGGGAGAAAACATTCAGTACTTC. This encodes CSAREPLGENIQYF.

The CDR3 loop reads CASTWSQPSYEQYF. DNA of the CDR3: TGTGCCAGCACCTGGTCCCAACCCTCCTACGAGCAGTACTTC. The chain has TRBV6-1 and TRBJ2-7; D unresolved. Trimming left V 7 bases short and J 0 bases short, with 13 bases between. The CDR3 runs to 14 residues. The germline V gene has CDR1 MNHNS and CDR2 SASEGT.

This clonotype showed up many times. The chain joins TRBV18 to TRBJ1-2; D is undetermined. The CDR3 is made up of 13 amino acids. CDR1 KGHSH and CDR2 LQKENI come from the germline V gene. V lost 3 bases and J lost 7, with 12 bases in between. The CDR3 loop is CASSPSLEGGYTF. The CDR3, as DNA: TGTGCCAGCTCACCCAGCCTGGAAGGTGGCTACACCTTC.